These 10 T cell receptor beta chains were all obtained from the same sample, sequenced in a study of immune characterization of retroperitoneal liposarcoma. Via MiXCR, TCRdb re-called the PCR reads, giving one row per CDR3 protein. The sample holds several thousand distinct CDR3 sequences; 25% to 35% are singletons and the top ten take about 14%. Input material: blood. The source is a male donor with retroperitoneal liposarcoma.

This clonotype was seen only a few times. The V gene is TRBV6-1, the J gene TRBJ2-5, with 11 positions matching TRBD1. Germline V gives CDR1 MNHNS, CDR2 SASEGT. V was clipped by 6 bases and J by 5 bases; unmatched bases: 8. The CDR3 totals 15 residues. The CDR3 sequence: CASREGQGEAETQYF. The DNA for the CDR3 is TGTGCCAGCAGAGAGGGACAGGGGGAGGCGGAGACCCAGTACTTC.

This chain uses TRBV6-1 with TRBJ2-1; tentatively, D is TRBD2 (7 bases). Germline assignment: CDR1 MNHNS and CDR2 SASEGT. The germline V and J ends were trimmed by 1 base and 13 bases, with 23 bases remaining between them. CDR3 length: 16 residues. CDR3 in amino acids: CASSEVGGGVAETQFF. In DNA form, the CDR3 reads TGTGCCAGCAGTGAAGTAGGGGGGGGGGTGGCGGAGACCCAGTTCTTC.

The table lists this clonotype with a few counts. The chain is built from TRBV7-6 and TRBJ2-2; D is unclear. Trimming pared 2 bases from V and 4 bases from J, leaving 20 bases between. Per germline, CDR1 SGHVS and CDR2 FNYEAQ. The CDR3 totals 18 residues. CDR3 residues: CASSLSPSQARSTGELFF. In DNA, the CDR3 is TGTGCCAGCAGCTTATCCCCGAGCCAGGCCAGGAGCACCGGGGAGCTGTTTTTT.

This clonotype has a handful of counts. This chain uses TRBV12-3 or TRBV12-4 with TRBJ2-1, with TRBD2 identical over 8 bases. The CDR3 is 17 residues long. Trimming cost V 3 bases and J 6 bases; bases outside gene matches: 13. The CDR3 protein is CASSFYVTSGLPNEQFF. Here the CDR3 DNA reads TGTGCCAGCAGTTTTTACGTCACTAGCGGTTTGCCCAATGAGCAGTTCTTC.

Relative to its sample, this clonotype is medium-sized. The chain is built from TRBV6-1 and TRBJ2-5; no clear D. Germline V gene lookup returns CDR1 MNHNS and CDR2 SASEGT. CDR3 length: 12 residues. The V gene lost 2 bases and the J gene lost 12 bases, with 13 bases spanning the gap. CDR3: CASSEITAWEYF. The CDR3 DNA follows: TGTGCCAGCAGTGAAATAACCGCATGGGAGTACTTC.

The gene calls are TRBV10-2 and TRBJ2-3, with D perhaps assigned TRBD1 or TRBD2 (5 bases each). Between the trimmed V and J ends, which lost 2 bases and 6 bases, there was a span of 6 bases. The CDR3 totals 12 residues. Germline CDR1 reads WSHSY; CDR2 reads SAAADI. CDR3 sequence (DNA): TGCGCCAGCAGTGAGGAGGGGGATACGCAGTATTTT. Translated: CASSEEGDTQYF.

This clonotype was detected only a few times. The rearrangement joins TRBV10-2 to TRBJ2-2; 7 bases are a match to TRBD2. The CDR3 spans 13 residues. Germline loops: CDR1 WSHSY, CDR2 SAAADI. With 6 bases clipped from V and 8 bases from J, the junction kept 6 bases outside the gene matches. CDR3 sequence (DNA): TGCGCCAGCAGATCGGGGGGTCTTGGGGAGCTGTTTTTT. The encoded protein is CASRSGGLGELFF.

For the CDR3, the DNA is TGTGCCAGCGTGGCGGACAGGGTAGGCACTGAAGCTTTCTTT. As protein: CASVADRVGTEAFF. The V and J genes are TRBV7-2 and TRBJ1-1; 8 bases are shared with TRBD1. The CDR3 totals 14 residues. Germline CDR1 is SGHTA and CDR2 is FQGNSA. J lost 4 bases, V lost 8 bases, and 9 bases had no gene match. The full variable domain, in which reference TRBV7-2 and TRBJ1-1 provide the parts outside the CDR3, is GAGVSQSPSNKVTEKGKDVELRCDPISGHTALYWYRQSLGQGLEFLIYFQGNSAPDKSGLPSDRFSAERTGGSVSTLTIQRTQQEDSAVYLCASVADRVGTEAFFGQGTRLTVV.

This chain connects TRBV6-5 to TRBJ1-2; TRBD1 matches 11 bases. CDR3 length equals 15 residues. The junction had 5 bases not matched to a gene; V was cut back by 5 bases and J by 3 bases. Germline V CDR1 and CDR2: MNHEY, SVGAGI. The CDR3 protein is CASSPWTGGYYGYTF. The CDR3 DNA reads as TGTGCCAGCAGTCCTTGGACAGGGGGCTACTATGGCTACACCTTC.

The chain links TRBV4-1 to TRBJ2-7, with 7 bases aligning to TRBD2. Per the germline V gene, CDR1 is MGHRA and CDR2 is YSYEKL. Trimming cost V 0 bases and J 2 bases; bases outside gene matches: 13. CDR3 size: 18 residues. CDR3 sequence reads: CASSQDRTGAGKPYEQYF. The CDR3 DNA reads TGCGCCAGCAGCCAAGATAGGACGGGAGCGGGGAAACCCTACGAGCAGTACTTC.